This is a list of T cell receptor beta chains from one sample in a study of T cells after yellow fever vaccination. One entry per CDR3 protein, called by TCRdb with MiXCR from the 5' RACE reads. The sample comprises 120,000 or so distinct CDR3 sequences, 15% of which are singletons, and approximately 43% rests with the top ten. The starting material was CD8+ T cells sorted from PBMCs, obtained 5 days after the yellow fever booster vaccination. Source of these receptors: a man younger than 35 who received the YFV17D yellow fever vaccine. The CDR3 runs from the conserved cysteine through the conserved F or W. A D gene is named only where the DNA matches it firmly. Size values are once, few and many counts, or a class for expanded clones, and some rows have none.

TRBV19	few	.	TRBJ1-5	TGTGCCAGTAGTATTGGTACAGTTGTGCAGCCCCAGCATTTT	CASSIGTVVQPQHF
TRBV30	.	.	TRBJ2-7	TGTGCCGTCGGACTCCCACAGGACGAGCAGTACTTC	CAVGLPQDEQYF
TRBV12-3/TRBV12-4	.	TRBD1	TRBJ2-1	TGTGCCAGCAGTACTAACAGGGGGGATGAGCAGTTCTTC	CASSTNRGDEQFF
TRBV6-5	.	.	TRBJ1-2	TGTGCCAGCAGTCAATACGACGAATATGGCTACACCTTC	CASSQYDEYGYTF
TRBV2	.	.	TRBJ1-5	TGTGCCAGCAGTGACAGGACAAATAGCAATCAGCCCCAGCATTTT	CASSDRTNSNQPQHF
TRBV5-4	.	.	TRBJ2-1	TGTGCCAGCAGATCGGACCCAACAAATGAGCAGTTCTTC	CASRSDPTNEQFF
TRBV5-1	.	TRBD1	TRBJ1-4	TGCGCCAGCAGCCCGGGACAGGGGAGGGAAAAACTGTTTTTT	CASSPGQGREKLFF
TRBV11-2	.	TRBD2	TRBJ2-5	TGTGCCAGCAGGCAAAGACTAGCGGGGCCGGGCGAGGAGACCCAGTACTTC	CASRQRLAGPGEETQYF
TRBV10-3	few	TRBD1	TRBJ2-7	TGTGCCATCAGTGAGCGCGGGACAGGGAGCTCCTACGAGCAGTACTTC	CAISERGTGSSYEQYF
TRBV29-1	few	.	TRBJ1-5	TGCAGCGTTGAAGATTATCCGGGGCAGCCCCAGCATTTT	CSVEDYPGQPQHF
TRBV10-3	.	.	TRBJ2-2	TGTGCCATCAGTGAGTCTACCTCCGGGGAGCTGTTTTTT	CAISESTSGELFF
TRBV25-1	few	TRBD1	TRBJ2-5	TGTGCCAGCAGTGAATTGTGGACAGGTGGGCAAGAGACCCAGTACTTC	CASSELWTGGQETQYF
TRBV5-1	.	TRBD1	TRBJ2-2	TGCGCCAGCAGCCATGACAGGGAGAACACCGGGGAGCTGTTTTTT	CASSHDRENTGELFF
TRBV7-9	few	TRBD2	TRBJ2-7	TGTGCCAGCAGTTTTAGAGCGGGGGACCCCTACGAGCAGTACTTC	CASSFRAGDPYEQYF
TRBV7-9	.	TRBD2	TRBJ2-2	TGTGCCAGCACCTTTGACAGCGGGGTCCGGGAGCTGTTTTTT	CASTFDSGVRELFF